The source of this TCR beta chain is a study of OX40 agonist ivuxolimab in advanced cancers. This CDR3 contains 17 residues. With 8 bases clipped from V and 0 bases from J, the junction kept 7 bases outside the gene matches. Germline CDR1 is ENHRY and CDR2 is SYGVKD. Sequencing used immunoSEQ multiplex PCR; TCRdb keeps in-frame clones, though not all of them. The data show tens of thousands of clones, approximately 90% seen once. This TCR was recovered from an adult with an advanced solid tumor such as melanoma, head and neck, liver or kidney cancer. Sequences were derived from CD4+ or CD8+ T cells sorted from blood, sampled in a trial of the OX40 agonist ivuxolimab. The V call is TRBV10-3, the J call TRBJ2-1, with 13 bases lining up with TRBD2. CDR3 protein: CAIGTSGTTSSYNEQFF. The CDR3 DNA is TGTGCCATCGGGACTAGCGGGACAACGAGCTCCTACAATGAGCAGTTCTTC.